These 3 T cell receptor beta chains came from one sample sequenced in a study of CD8+ T cells in alopecia areata. Extracted RNA was reverse transcribed into cDNA, the sequencing template. Sequencing was performed with immunoSEQ multiplex PCR; in TCRdb, only in-frame clones are kept and a portion is missing. The table has roughly 250,000 clones, roughly two thirds seen once. The sequenced sample was CD4+ T cells sorted from blood, obtained at week 0. All receptors derive from a human donor with alopecia areata.

V is TRBV2 and J is TRBJ1-5, with D hard to call. The CDR3 covers 13 residues. Germline assignment: CDR1 SNHLY and CDR2 FYNNEI. Between the trimmed V and J ends, which lost 8 bases and 0 bases, there was a span of 8 bases. This CDR3 reads CASAPGSNQPQHF. The CDR3 bases are TGTGCCAGCGCCCCCGGTAGCAATCAGCCCCAGCATTTT. Filled out from reference TRBV2 and TRBJ1-5, the complete variable domain reads EPEVTQTPSHQVTQMGQEVILRCVPISNHLYFYWYRQILGQKVEFLVSFYNNEISEKSEIFDDQFSVERPDGSNFTLKIRSTKLEDSAMYFCASAPGSNQPQHFGDGTRLSIL.

The chain joins TRBV29-1 to TRBJ1-4, with D possibly being TRBD1 (5 bases). Germline lookup yields CDR1 SQVTM and CDR2 ANQGSEA. V was pared by 6 bases and J by 0 bases, with 5 bases between. The CDR3 covers 12 residues. The CDR3 region is CSVQATNEKLFF. As DNA, the CDR3 is TGCAGCGTACAGGCAACTAATGAAAAACTGTTTTTT.

This clone has just a few counts. CDR3 protein: CASSQNIQETQYF. In nucleotides, the CDR3 is TGCGCCAGCAGTCAGAATATCCAAGAGACCCAGTACTTC. The chain recombines TRBV5-1 with TRBJ2-5, with D unclear. Trimming took 5 bases from V and 1 from J, leaving 9 bases between them. The length of the CDR3 is 13 residues. CDR1 is SGHRS, CDR2 YFSETQ, per germline.